This entry concerns a single TCR beta chain. This entry belongs to a study of blood T cell repertoires in COVID-19. Method: immunoSEQ multiplex PCR; TCRdb's copy keeps in-frame clones and lacks some. The table includes about 270,000 clones, 70% to 90% detected once. The CDR3 is 15 residues long. The germline V gene encodes CDR1 ENHRY and CDR2 SYGVKD. V was pared by 6 bases and J by 5 bases, with 7 bases of the junction left unmatched. The sequencing sample was made of peripheral blood. The clonotype comes from an older woman with acute or convalescent COVID-19. The rearrangement joins TRBV10-3 to TRBJ1-5; 10 nucleotides line up with TRBD1. The CDR3 reads CAIRGDRGSDQPQHF. The CDR3 nucleotides read TGTGCCATCAGGGGGGACAGGGGCTCGGATCAGCCCCAGCATTTT.